The 20 T cell receptor beta chains in this list originate from one sample, sequenced in a study of long-term antiretroviral therapy in people with HIV. immunoSEQ v3.0 was run at survey level. Only in-frame clones appear in the TCRdb table, and some are missing; sequencing was by immunoSEQ multiplex PCR. The sample consists of tens of thousands of clones, about nine tenths of them appearing once. The input for sequencing was unsorted PBMCs, taken 1.2 years after starting antiretroviral therapy. The origin of the receptors is a woman aged 50 to 60 with HIV.

This chain joins TRBV4-3 and TRBJ1-5; 7 bases align to TRBD1. The trim removed 0 bases at V and 7 bases at J, leaving 6 bases unmatched. Germline V gene lookup returns CDR1 LGHNA and CDR2 YSLEER. CDR3 length: 15 residues. The CDR3 region has the DNA TGCGCCAGCAGCCAAGATTCAGGGGGACGGCAGCCCCAGCATTTT. Its protein product is CASSQDSGGRQPQHF.

V gene TRBV6-5 combines with J gene TRBJ2-5; D is unresolved. The V gene lost 3 bases and the J gene lost 9 bases, with 17 bases spanning the gap. This CDR3 is 14 amino acids long. CDR1 and CDR2 (germline): MNHEY, SVGAGI. CDR3 in amino acids: CASSYISNKRPQYF. For the CDR3, the DNA is TGTGCCAGCAGTTATATCAGTAATAAGAGACCCCAGTACTTC.

V usage is TRBV30 and J usage is TRBJ1-1; 9 bases are a match to TRBD1. J lost 5 bases, V lost 3 bases, and 4 bases had no gene match. CDR1 GTSNPN and CDR2 SVGIG come from the germline V gene (reference sequence). CDR3 length: 13 residues. The CDR3 sequence is CAWRRTGETEAFF. The CDR3 DNA reads as TGTGCCTGGAGACGGACAGGGGAGACTGAAGCTTTCTTT. The whole variable domain, filled in from reference TRBV30 and TRBJ1-1, reads SQTIHQWPATLVQPVGSPLSLECTVEGTSNPNLYWYRQAAGRGLQLLFYSVGIGQISSEVPQNLSASRPQDRQFILSSKKLLLSDSGFYLCAWRRTGETEAFFGQGTRLTVV.

This clone has more than one count but fewer than ten. The rearrangement uses TRBV7-9 and TRBJ2-7; perhaps TRBD2 as D (6 bases). Germline loops: CDR1 SEHNR, CDR2 FQNEAQ (reference sequence). The CDR3 has 14 residues. Trimming stripped 5 bases from V and 2 bases from J, with 13 bases between. CDR3 protein: CASSPGGPAYEQYF. CDR3 DNA: TGTGCCAGCAGCCCCGGAGGGCCTGCCTACGAGCAGTACTTC.

The chain joins TRBV2 to TRBJ2-7; 13 bases are shared with TRBD2. This CDR3 is 13 amino acids long. Germline CDR1 is SNHLY and CDR2 is FYNNEI. Trimming removed 6 bases from V and 12 bases from J; junction bases left unmatched: 8. In DNA, the CDR3 is TGTGCCAGCAGAGCGGGGACTAGCGGGGAACTGTACTTC. It yields the protein CASRAGTSGELYF.

The chain couples TRBV9 to TRBJ2-1; D uncertain. V was cut by 0 bases and J by 0 bases, with 10 bases left in between. The CDR3 totals 16 residues. Germline-derived CDR1 and CDR2 are SGDLS and YYNGEE. CDR3 DNA sequence: TGTGCCAGCAGCGTAGCGGCCGGCAGCTCCTACAATGAGCAGTTCTTC. Translation: CASSVAAGSSYNEQFF.

The rearrangement joins TRBV27 to TRBJ1-5, with D unresolved. Per germline, CDR1 MNHEY and CDR2 SMNVEV (reference sequence). V lost 8 bases and J lost 7, with 9 bases in between. The CDR3 extends over 11 amino acids. This chain's CDR3 is CASARPQPQHF. CDR3 nucleotides: TGTGCCAGCGCCAGACCACAGCCCCAGCATTTT.

The table lists this clone with a count of one. The chain joins TRBV7-8 to TRBJ2-7; possible D gene TRBD2, 7 bases. Trimming took off 2 bases at V and 7 bases at J, with 18 bases between the two ends. This CDR3 has 15 residues. CDR1 is SGHVS and CDR2 is FQNEAQ in the germline V gene. CDR3 DNA: TGTGCCAGCAGCTTAACCGGGACACAGGGAGGGGAGCAGTACTTC. This translates into CASSLTGTQGGEQYF.

For the CDR3, the DNA is TGCGCCAGCAGCCAAGAGCCAGGACCCTCCGAGCAGTACTTC. It encodes CASSQEPGPSEQYF. The V gene is TRBV4-1, the J gene TRBJ2-7; D is unresolved. The length of the CDR3 is 14 residues. The germline V gene has CDR1 MGHRA and CDR2 YSYEKL. Deletions cut 0 bases from V and 6 bases from J, with 12 bases between.

The chain has TRBV5-4 and TRBJ1-1; D uncertain. The CDR3 length is 13 residues. Germline-derived CDR1 and CDR2 are SGHNT and YYREEE (reference sequence). V lost 0 bases and J 6 bases, leaving 9 bases between the germline ends. CDR3 sequence reads: CASSLATDSEAFF. The CDR3 bases are TGTGCCAGCAGCTTGGCAACGGACTCTGAAGCTTTCTTT.

This chain uses TRBV5-5 with TRBJ1-4; TRBD1 is a possible D gene (5 bases). This CDR3 has 17 amino acids. Trimming left V 4 bases short and J 7 bases short, with 23 bases between. Germline V CDR1 and CDR2: SGHKS, YYEKEE (reference sequence). This CDR3 reads CASSDPPSLGAVEKLFF. CDR3 in DNA: TGTGCCAGCAGCGATCCCCCCTCGTTAGGGGCTGTTGAAAAACTGTTTTTT.

The rearrangement links TRBV6-5 to TRBJ2-7, with a possible D match to TRBD2 (6 bases). The CDR3 has 15 amino acids. V lost 6 bases and J lost 4, with 19 bases in between. Germline values: CDR1 MNHEY, CDR2 SVGAGI. The CDR3 DNA reads TGTGCCAGCAGCTTATCGGTCGATGCGGGGTACGAGCAGTACTTC. Translated, it gives CASSLSVDAGYEQYF.

V and J are TRBV29-1 and TRBJ2-3; no reliable D call. The CDR3 has 15 amino acids. The germline V gene has CDR1 SQVTM and CDR2 ANQGSEA. Trimming stripped 5 bases from V and 2 bases from J, with 17 bases between. CDR3 loop: CSVSRPDRTTDTQYF. CDR3 DNA sequence: TGCAGCGTTTCCAGGCCGGACCGTACCACAGATACGCAGTATTTT.

V usage is TRBV5-1 and J usage is TRBJ2-5; weak D call: TRBD2 (6 bases). Trimming took 7 bases from V and 2 from J, leaving 15 bases between them. Germline CDR1 SGHRS, CDR2 YFSETQ. This CDR3 spans 14 amino acids. The CDR3 spells CASGFLGTQETQYF. DNA of the CDR3: TGCGCCAGCGGTTTTTTGGGGACTCAAGAGACCCAGTACTTC.

The chain links TRBV5-1 to TRBJ1-1; 8 bases line up with TRBD1. Unmatched junction bases numbered 12, after V lost 6 bases and J lost 5 bases. The germline V gene encodes CDR1 SGHRS and CDR2 YFSETQ. This CDR3 comprises 15 residues. CDR3 protein: CASTVTGGVRTEAFF. The CDR3 DNA reads TGCGCCAGCACCGTTACAGGGGGGGTGAGAACTGAAGCTTTCTTT.

This chain links TRBV7-3 with TRBJ2-3; TRBD2 aligns across 12 bases. V lost 2 bases to trimming and J lost 2 bases; unmatched junction nucleotides: 11. Germline V gene data show CDR1 as SGHTA and CDR2 as FQGTGA. The CDR3 has 19 residues. The CDR3 DNA sequence: TGTGCCAGCAGCTTACAACTAGCGGGGGGCGTAACGGCCACAGATACGCAGTATTTT. It translates to CASSLQLAGGVTATDTQYF.

Notes on this clone: The junction shows a germline mismatch at one end, possibly a read error. The CDR3 loop is CASSQEFRLDRGIF. CDR3 sequence (DNA): TGTGCCAGCAGCCAAGAATTCCGTTTGGACAGGGGGATCTTT. This chain links TRBV4-2 with TRBJ1-1; 10 bases agree with TRBD1. The V gene's germline CDR1 is LGHNA and CDR2 YNFKEQ. This CDR3 has 14 amino acids.

The chain employs TRBV30 and TRBJ1-3; 7 nucleotides align to TRBD1. J gave up 3 bases and V 5 bases, and 7 bases lay outside the gene matches. This CDR3 is built from 14 residues. Germline V gives CDR1 GTSNPN, CDR2 SVGIG (reference sequence). CDR3 coding DNA: TGTGCCTGGGGGAGACAGGGCGGTGGAAACACCATATATTTT. Amino acids: CAWGRQGGGNTIYF.

The chain is built from TRBV6-6 and TRBJ1-1; 9 positions match TRBD1. The CDR3 extends over 15 amino acids. CDR1 MNHNY and CDR2 SVGAGI come from the germline V gene (reference sequence). V shed 5 bases and J 6 bases; nucleotides not matched to a gene: 10. The CDR3 DNA reads TGTGCCAGCAGTCATCTCCGGGACAGGGATCCTGAAGCTTTCTTT. As protein: CASSHLRDRDPEAFF.

The chain links TRBV5-1 to TRBJ2-2, with 8 bases identical to TRBD1. CDR3 length: 15 residues. CDR1 SGHRS and CDR2 YFSETQ come from the germline V gene. V was clipped by 0 bases and J by 5 bases; unmatched bases: 3. This CDR3 is CASSLDRGSTGELFF. The CDR3 DNA reads as TGCGCCAGCAGCTTGGACAGGGGGAGTACCGGGGAGCTGTTTTTT. The whole variable domain, filled in from reference TRBV5-1 and TRBJ2-2, reads KAGVTQTPRYLIKTRGQQVTLSCSPISGHRSVSWYQQTPGQGLQFLFEYFSETQRNKGNFPGRFSGRQFSNSRSEMNVSTLELGDSALYLCASSLDRGSTGELFFGEGSRLTVL.